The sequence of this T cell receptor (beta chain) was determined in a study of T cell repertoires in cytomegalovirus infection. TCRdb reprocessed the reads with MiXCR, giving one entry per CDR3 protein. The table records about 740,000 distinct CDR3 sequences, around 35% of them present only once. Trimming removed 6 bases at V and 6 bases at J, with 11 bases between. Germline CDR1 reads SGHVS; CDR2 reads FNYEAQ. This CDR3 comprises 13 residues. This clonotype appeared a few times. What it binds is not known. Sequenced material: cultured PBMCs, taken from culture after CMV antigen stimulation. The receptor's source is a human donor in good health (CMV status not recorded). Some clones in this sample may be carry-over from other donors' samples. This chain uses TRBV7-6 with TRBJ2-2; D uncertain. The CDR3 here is CASSFDRAGELFF. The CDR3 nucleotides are TGTGCCAGCAGTTTCGATCGGGCCGGGGAGCTGTTTTTT.